This passage covers 20 T cell receptor beta chains from one sample sequenced in a study of early T cells in non-severe SARS-CoV-2 infection. TCRdb used MiXCR to reprocess the 5' RACE reads, holding one entry per CDR3 protein. In the table there are fewer than 75,000 distinct CDR3 sequences, around 20% of which are singletons. Material: whole blood, obtained at baseline. These receptors all come from an adult who was a healthcare worker with PCR-confirmed SARS-CoV-2 infection or an uninfected control (not recorded which).

The rearrangement uses TRBV6-2 or TRBV6-3 and TRBJ2-5; perhaps TRBD1 as D (6 bases). Trimming stripped 8 bases from V and 3 bases from J, with 7 bases between. CDR1 and CDR2 from the germline V gene are MNHEY and SVGEGT. The CDR3 has 11 amino acids. The CDR3 spells CASRQEETQYF. The CDR3 coding sequence is TGTGCCAGCCGACAGGAAGAGACCCAGTACTTC.

This clonotype was picked up a small number of times. The chain couples TRBV7-9 to TRBJ2-1; tentative D call: TRBD1 (6 bases). V lost 1 base to trimming and J lost 10 bases, with 14 bases between them. CDR3 length equals 14 residues. Germline V gene sequence: CDR1 SEHNR, CDR2 FQNEAQ (reference sequence). CDR3 sequence reads: CASSLGTANPEQFF. CDR3 DNA: TGTGCCAGCAGCTTAGGGACAGCAAATCCCGAGCAGTTCTTC.

This clonotype was observed a few times. This rearrangement joins TRBV2 to TRBJ2-4; tentatively, D is TRBD1 or TRBD2 (5 bases each). The CDR3 extends over 12 amino acids. Germline V gives CDR1 SNHLY, CDR2 FYNNEI. V was trimmed by 5 bases and J by 8 bases, leaving 10 bases between them. CDR3 sequence reads: CASSLGRDIQYF. CDR3 in DNA: TGTGCCAGCAGTCTGGGACGGGACATTCAGTACTTC.

The V gene is TRBV20-1, the J gene TRBJ2-7; D uncertain. The CDR3 is 13 residues long. CDR1 DFQATT and CDR2 SNEGSKA come from the germline V gene (reference sequence). V gave up 6 bases and J gave up 0 bases, with 12 bases separating them. DNA of the CDR3: TGCAGTGCCCGTCGCCTGAGCTCCTACGAGCAGTACTTC. The encoded protein is CSARRLSSYEQYF.

The J gene is TRBJ1-2, the V gene TRBV7-2, with unresolved D. Trimming stripped 0 bases from V and 2 bases from J, with 10 bases between. This CDR3 region has 15 residues. Germline CDR1 is SGHTA and CDR2 is FQGNSA. CDR3 protein: CASSLAETPNYGYTF. The CDR3 bases are TGTGCCAGCAGCTTAGCAGAGACACCAAACTATGGCTACACCTTC. Supplemented by reference TRBV7-2 and TRBJ1-2, the full variable domain reads GAGVSQSPSNKVTEKGKDVELRCDPISGHTALYWYRQSLGQGLEFLIYFQGNSAPDKSGLPSDRFSAERTGGSVSTLTIQRTQQEDSAVYLCASSLAETPNYGYTFGSGTRLTVV.

J is TRBJ2-6 and V is TRBV12-3 or TRBV12-4; D is unclear. Trimming shortened V by 5 bases and J by 2 bases, and 4 bases separated the two germline ends. The CDR3 totals 13 residues. The CDR3: CASSRAGANVLTF. CDR3 coding DNA: TGTGCCAGCAGTCGGGCTGGGGCCAACGTCCTGACTTTC.

This clonotype was seen many times. The rearrangement uses TRBV7-2 and TRBJ2-5; no clear D. CDR1 and CDR2 (germline): SGHTA, FQGNSA. The CDR3 has 13 amino acids. The germline V and J ends were trimmed by 1 base and 2 bases, with 5 bases remaining between them. The CDR3 DNA sequence: TGTGCCAGCAGCTTAGTTGGACAAGAGACCCAGTACTTC. It encodes CASSLVGQETQYF.

V and J are TRBV2 and TRBJ1-2; a weak D match, TRBD1 (5 bases). The CDR3 totals 14 residues. With 0 bases removed from V and 7 bases from J, the gap between germline ends came to 12 bases. Germline lookup yields CDR1 SNHLY and CDR2 FYNNEI. The CDR3 coding sequence is TGTGCCAGCAGTGAAGCGCGGGGGGTGAGTGGCTACACCTTC. Translation: CASSEARGVSGYTF.

This clonotype was detected a few times. V and J are TRBV6-5 and TRBJ2-5; D possibly corresponds to TRBD2 (6 bases). Germline CDR1 is MNHEY and CDR2 is SVGAGI. V shed 6 bases and J shed 7 bases, with 18 bases lying between them. The CDR3 runs to 14 residues. As DNA, the CDR3 is TGTGCCAGCAGGCCCCTAGGGCGGGGCTTGACCCAGTACTTC. Translating gives CASRPLGRGLTQYF.

This clonotype has a handful of counts. The chain recombines TRBV7-9 with TRBJ2-7; 9 positions agree with TRBD1. The CDR3 extends over 14 amino acids. Germline V gene lookup returns CDR1 SEHNR and CDR2 FQNEAQ (reference sequence). With V trimmed by 6 bases and J by 3 bases, 6 bases remained unmatched. CDR3 in amino acids: CASSSTDRGYEQYF. For the CDR3, the DNA is TGTGCCAGCAGTTCCACGGACAGGGGCTACGAGCAGTACTTC.

This clonotype came up a few times. J is TRBJ2-6 and V is TRBV7-2; no reliable D call. Trimming shortened V by 3 bases and J by 3 bases, and 6 bases separated the two germline ends. CDR1 is SGHTA and CDR2 is FQGNSA in the germline V gene. The CDR3 is 14 amino acids. The CDR3 here is CASSFFVGANVLTF. As DNA, the CDR3 is TGTGCCAGCAGCTTTTTTGTTGGGGCCAACGTCCTGACTTTC.

A few counts support this clonotype. V usage is TRBV25-1 and J usage is TRBJ1-1, with D hard to call. The CDR3 runs 14 residues. Germline V gene data show CDR1 as MGHDK and CDR2 as SYGVNS. The ends were cut back, 4 bases at V and 4 bases at J, with 13 bases in the middle. DNA of the CDR3: TGTGCCAGCAGTGCCAGCCAGAGTGGCACTGAAGCTTTCTTT. The encoded protein is CASSASQSGTEAFF. Filled out from reference TRBV25-1 and TRBJ1-1, the complete variable domain reads EADIYQTPRYLVIGTGKKITLECSQTMGHDKMYWYQQDPGMELHLIHYSYGVNSTEKGDLSSESTVSRIRTEHFPLTLESARPSHTSQYLCASSASQSGTEAFFGQGTRLTVV.

J is TRBJ1-1 and V is TRBV28; the D is unclear. CDR1 is MDHEN and CDR2 is SYDVKM in the germline V gene. The CDR3 totals 14 residues. V was trimmed by 10 bases and J by 7 bases, leaving 22 bases between them. CDR3 DNA sequence: TGTGCCACCATAGGGAGAATTGGTAATAATGAAGCTTTCTTT. Translated: CATIGRIGNNEAFF. The complete variable domain, with remaining parts taken from reference TRBV28 and TRBJ1-1, reads DVKVTQSSRYLVKRTGEKVFLECVQDMDHENMFWYRQDPGLGLRLIYFSYDVKMKEKGDIPEGYSVSREKKERFSLILESASTNQTSMYLCATIGRIGNNEAFFGQGTRLTVV.

A few counts support this clonotype. A junction boundary mismatches the germline segment, possibly from a read error. The chain joins TRBV9 to TRBJ2-2; the D is unclear. This CDR3 spans 13 amino acids. CDR1 and CDR2 from the germline V gene are SGDLS and YYNGEE. The CDR3 nucleotides read TGTGCCAGCAGTGTAGGAGACACCGGGGAGCTGTTTTTT. Encoded protein: CASSVGDTGELFF.

CDR3 DNA: TGTGCCAGCAGCAAATCGGGACTAGCGGGAAGGACAGATACGCAGTATTTT. Translation: CASSKSGLAGRTDTQYF. The chain joins TRBV7-2 to TRBJ2-3; 13 nucleotides line up with TRBD2. This CDR3 has 17 amino acids. The ends lost 5 bases at V and 3 bases at J; junction bases unmatched: 8. Germline V CDR1 and CDR2: SGHTA, FQGNSA.

V is TRBV7-9 and J is TRBJ2-5; D unresolved. V lost 0 bases and J 5 bases, leaving 4 bases between the germline ends. Germline CDR1 reads SEHNR; CDR2 reads FQNEAQ (reference sequence). The CDR3 spans 12 residues. The CDR3 coding sequence is TGTGCCAGCAGCTTAGCGCGGGAGACCCAGTACTTC. Translating it yields CASSLARETQYF.

In this sample, this clonotype turned up a few times. CDR3 amino acids: CSAVASGGLYEQYF. The CDR3 nucleotides read TGCAGTGCTGTCGCCAGCGGGGGGCTCTACGAGCAGTACTTC. The chain is built from TRBV20-1 and TRBJ2-7; 9 nucleotides line up with TRBD2. Trimming cost V 5 bases and J 3 bases; bases outside gene matches: 8. Germline CDR1 reads DFQATT; CDR2 reads SNEGSKA (reference sequence). The CDR3 is 14 amino acids.

This clonotype has just a few counts. This chain links TRBV9 with TRBJ2-7, with TRBD2 matching over 9 bases. The germline V gene has CDR1 SGDLS and CDR2 YYNGEE. The CDR3 is 14 residues long. The V and J ends lost 6 bases and 7 bases, in that order; junction bases with no gene match: 11. The CDR3 nucleotides read TGTGCCAGCAACCGTAGCGGGGGCCTCCGTGAGCAGTACTTC. This sequence encodes CASNRSGGLREQYF.

The rearrangement joins TRBV3-1 to TRBJ1-2, with 7 positions matching TRBD1. After removal of 1 base from V and 4 bases from J, the junction contained 12 bases not matched to a gene. The CDR3 totals 17 residues. Looked up from germline, CDR1 is LGHDT and CDR2 is YNNKEL (reference sequence). CDR3 sequence (DNA): TGTGCCAGCAGCCAAGGGGACAGTCCGGGTCTACCCTATGGCTACACCTTC. Translated, it gives CASSQGDSPGLPYGYTF.

The gene calls are TRBV19 and TRBJ1-5; TRBD1 might be the D (6 bases). The V and J ends lost 1 base and 7 bases respectively, with 11 bases between them. The germline V gene encodes CDR1 LNHDA and CDR2 SQIVND (reference sequence). The CDR3 loop spans 14 amino acids. The CDR3, as DNA: TGTGCCAGTAGTATAGGCCTGGGGGCCCAGCCCCAGCATTTT. Its translation is CASSIGLGAQPQHF.